Listed below are T cell receptor beta chains from one sample, sequenced in a study of cytomegalovirus exposure and HLA in healthy donors. Only in-frame clones appear in the TCRdb table, and some are missing; sequencing was by immunoSEQ multiplex PCR. The sample has roughly 150,000 clones; almost 80% are singletons. Sequencing was done on a sample of PBMCs. The source is a male donor in good health and CMV-seronegative. Each CDR3 is given without its conserved first and last residue. The D gene is left open where the match is weak.

V gene | CDR3 length | D gene | CDR3 protein
TRBV6-1 | 11 | TRBD1 | ASRPTGGYGYT
TRBV7-7 | 13 | TRBD1 | ASSTGTGDGDTQY
TRBV9 | 15 | TRBD2 | ASSPKVETSGQETQY
TRBV5-1 | 11 | . | ASSQTQNYGYT
TRBV4-2 | 17 | TRBD2 | ASSQDRPTSGGPTDTQY
TRBV5-6 | 13 | . | ASSLPGRAGDEQY
TRBV9 | 14 | TRBD1 | ASSAEPTGGEQPQH
TRBV13 | 10 | . | ASSLGRNEQF
TRBV5-5 | 12 | . | ASSFTGSPDTQY
TRBV7-2 | 11 | . | ASSLGPAGEQY
TRBV15 | 11 | . | AIQGSTNEKLF
TRBV7-2 | 12 | TRBD1 | ASSLVRGDYGYT
TRBV4-3 | 15 | . | ASSQEPTGSPNYGYT
TRBV21-1 | 10 | . | ASSRIRDTTF
TRBV7-3 | 13 | TRBD2 | ASSPKLAGGGEQF
TRBV6-6 | 12 | . | ASSNDRYGYEQY
TRBV28 | 14 | . | ASSPETGVSNQPQH
TRBV6-1 | 12 | . | ASSENRGADTQY
TRBV5-1 | 13 | TRBD1 | ASSPETGGGSPLH
TRBV28 | 14 | TRBD2 | ASSSLAGAIYNEQF
TRBV7-6 | 13 | TRBD1 | ASSLAQGITDTQY
TRBV18 | 15 | TRBD2 | ASSPDLAGGSTDTQY
TRBV9 | 14 | TRBD1 | ASSVGAQGAGEKLF
TRBV30 | 14 | . | AWRVLDGLLTDTQY
TRBV28 | 17 | TRBD2 | ASSFLGTSGSWAKNIQY
TRBV27 | 12 | TRBD1 | ASSPGTGKYEQY
TRBV7-9 | 10 | . | SSSFESKGYT
TRBV30 | 10 | . | AWGTSGNTIY
TRBV9 | 11 | TRBD1 | ASSVTGWSEAF
TRBV9 | 10 | . | ASSVASSEAF
TRBV7-3 | 15 | TRBD2 | ASSLTLRQGGTGELF
TRBV11-3 | 13 | TRBD2 | ASSHGTSGRDTQY
TRBV7-2 | 13 | . | ASSFNRDYGYGYT
TRBV7-6 | 11 | . | ASSTQAGSEQY
TRBV14 | 11 | . | ASSPDTSYGYT